These T cell receptor beta chains were read from a single sample in a study of blood T cells in healthy people across ages. TCRdb processed the 5' RACE reads anew with MiXCR; each CDR3 protein has one entry. The sample carries fewer than 800,000 distinct CDR3 sequences, 20% to 25% recorded once. This same sample was also taken into another study, of T cells of mothers and their children.

Specimen: blood. These receptors were obtained from a boy younger than 18 in good health. CDR3s include the opening cysteine and the closing phenylalanine or tryptophan. D genes are given only for firm matches. Rows give clone size only sometimes, using once, few, many, or a class for an expanded clone.

d_gene	j_gene	abundance	v_gene	CDR3nt	CDR3aa
NA	TRBJ1-1	NA	TRBV6-5	TGTGCCAGCACTTTTAGAGAGGGGGTTATGAACACTGAAGCTTTCTTT	CASTFREGVMNTEAFF
NA	TRBJ2-3	NA	TRBV18	TGTGCCAGCTCCTCGACGTCGGATACGCAGTATTTT	CASSSTSDTQYF
NA	TRBJ2-7	few	TRBV29-1	TGCAGCGTTGCCGACAAGTCCTACGAGCAGTACTTC	CSVADKSYEQYF
NA	TRBJ2-1	NA	TRBV7-9	TGTGCCAGCAGCGACGACAATAACAATGAGCAGTTCTTC	CASSDDNNNEQFF
NA	TRBJ1-4	few	TRBV20-1	TGCAGTGCTAGAGATGAGGGAGGTGGGGATGAAAAACTGTTTTTT	CSARDEGGGDEKLFF
TRBD2	TRBJ2-3	NA	TRBV7-2	TGTGCCAGCAGCTTAGAGACTAGCGGTTTCCCCCCCACCACAGATACGCAGTATTTT	CASSLETSGFPPTTDTQYF
NA	TRBJ2-3	NA	TRBV12-5	TGTGCTAGTGCCATGGGCGATACGCAGTATTTT	CASAMGDTQYF
NA	TRBJ2-7	few	TRBV6-6	TGTGCCAGCAGAGGCTGGGGCTCGAACTACGAGCAGTACTTC	CASRGWGSNYEQYF
NA	TRBJ2-5	NA	TRBV5-6	TGTGCCAGCAGCTTGCGGGCAGGATTGGAGACCCAGTACTTC	CASSLRAGLETQYF
TRBD2	TRBJ2-1	NA	TRBV9	TGTGCCAGCAGCGGAGCGGGACGACTCAACAATGAGCAGTTCTTC	CASSGAGRLNNEQFF
NA	TRBJ2-7	few	TRBV7-2	TGTGCCAGCAGCCCCCTACGGGGGGCCGCCTACGAGCAGTACTTC	CASSPLRGAAYEQYF